The rows below give T cell receptor beta chains drawn from one sample of a study of blood T cell repertoires in COVID-19. Clones were sequenced by immunoSEQ multiplex PCR, and TCRdb holds only the in-frame ones, with some missing. The repertoire includes 95,000 to 150,000 clones, more than 60% of them detected once, and approximately 2% sits in the top ten. Sequencing used peripheral blood. Receptor source: a woman in her 70s with acute or convalescent COVID-19. Each CDR3 is given with its conserved first and last residue. D genes are given only for firm matches. Size is stated for part of the rows, as once, few or many counts, or as a class when the clone is expanded.

>TRBJ2-4|.|.|TRBV5-1
CASSPGTEIAKNIQYF
TGCGCCAGCAGCCCGGGGACTGAAATAGCCAAAAACATTCAGTACTTC
>TRBJ2-2|TRBD1|few|TRBV4-1
CASSQGIRTGGTGELFF
TGCGCCAGCAGCCAAGGCATCAGGACAGGGGGCACCGGGGAGCTGTTTTTT
>TRBJ1-6|.|few|TRBV9
CASSADSNSPLHF
TGTGCCAGCAGCGCGGACAGTAATTCACCCCTCCACTTT
>TRBJ2-3|.|.|TRBV7-9
CASSYGQTTDTQYF
TGTGCCAGCAGCTACGGACAGACAACAGATACGCAGTATTTT
>TRBJ2-5|TRBD2|.|TRBV13
CASSLLGSGGLETQYF
TGTGCCAGCAGCTTATTAGGTAGCGGGGGGCTGGAGACCCAGTACTTC
>TRBJ2-1|TRBD2|.|TRBV7-3
CASSLALATYNEQFF
TGTGCCAGCAGCTTAGCACTAGCGACGTACAATGAGCAGTTCTTC
>TRBJ1-2|.|.|TRBV10-2
CASRGANYGYTF
TGCGCCAGCAGGGGGGCCAACTATGGCTACACCTTC
>TRBJ1-1|.|.|TRBV6-1
CASSEGRTNTEAFF
TGTGCCAGCAGTGAAGGCAGGACTAACACTGAAGCTTTCTTT
>TRBJ2-2|.|few|TRBV4-1
CASSQEGLGRELFF
TGCGCCAGCAGCCAAGAGGGACTCGGAAGGGAGCTGTTTTTT
>TRBJ1-4|.|.|TRBV18
CASSPDRRDEKLFF
TGTGCCAGCTCACCAGACAGGAGAGATGAAAAACTGTTTTTT
>TRBJ2-1|.|.|TRBV5-1
CASSQFNEQFF
TGCGCCAGCAGTCAATTCAATGAGCAGTTCTTC
>TRBJ2-4|.|.|TRBV5-1
CASSLAEGAKNIQYF
TGCGCCAGCAGCTTGGCGGAGGGAGCCAAAAACATTCAGTACTTC
>TRBJ1-5|.|once|TRBV27
CASSLNGGNQPQHF
TGTGCCAGCAGTTTAAACGGGGGCAATCAGCCCCAGCATTTT
>TRBJ2-7|.|.|TRBV20-1
CSAETGYEQYF
TGCAGTGCGGAAACAGGGTACGAGCAGTACTTC
>TRBJ2-7|.|.|TRBV7-9
CASSLGQGGYEQYF
TGTGCCAGCAGCTTAGGGCAGGGGGGCTACGAGCAGTACTTC
>TRBJ2-7|TRBD2|.|TRBV6-5
CASSYTGLRVDEQYF
TGTGCCAGCAGTTACACGGGACTACGAGTCGACGAGCAGTACTTC
>TRBJ1-2|.|.|TRBV7-2
CASSLGWTAEYGYTF
TGTGCCAGCAGCTTAGGTTGGACAGCAGAATATGGCTACACCTTC
>TRBJ1-2|TRBD1|few|TRBV6-5
CASTRTRGLSHGYTF
TGTGCCAGCACCAGGACCAGGGGGCTTTCTCATGGCTACACCTTC
>TRBJ2-7|.|few|TRBV6-2/TRBV6-3
CASSADRRNEQYF
TGTGCCAGCAGCGCCGACAGGCGCAACGAGCAGTACTTC
>TRBJ1-3|.|.|TRBV27
CASSSFGSPSGNTIYF
TGTGCCAGCAGTTCCTTTGGGAGTCCCTCTGGAAACACCATATATTTT
>TRBJ1-1|.|.|TRBV19
CASTPSAGDTEAFF
TGTGCCAGTACTCCATCGGCAGGGGACACTGAAGCTTTCTTT
>TRBJ2-7|.|.|TRBV6-5
CASSYSWGSSYEQYF
TGTGCCAGCAGTTACAGTTGGGGCAGCTCCTACGAGCAGTACTTC
>TRBJ2-5|.|.|TRBV6-5
CASKERPGQETQYF
TGTGCCAGCAAGGAGAGACCTGGCCAAGAGACCCAGTACTTC
>TRBJ2-5|.|.|TRBV3-1/TRBV3-2
CASSPAFFTHTQETQYF
TGTGCCAGCAGCCCAGCGTTTTTCACCCACACCCAAGAGACCCAGTACTTC
>TRBJ1-2|.|few|TRBV7-9
CASSLYPGSNYGYTF
TGTGCCAGCAGCTTATATCCGGGGTCTAACTATGGCTACACCTTC
>TRBJ2-1|.|.|TRBV6-4
CASSDSAGSYNEQFF
TGTGCCAGCAGTGACTCGGCGGGGTCCTACAATGAGCAGTTCTTC
>TRBJ2-3|.|.|TRBV19
CASSMTSTGVSTDTQYF
TGTGCCAGTAGTATGACCTCAACGGGAGTTAGCACAGATACGCAGTATTTT